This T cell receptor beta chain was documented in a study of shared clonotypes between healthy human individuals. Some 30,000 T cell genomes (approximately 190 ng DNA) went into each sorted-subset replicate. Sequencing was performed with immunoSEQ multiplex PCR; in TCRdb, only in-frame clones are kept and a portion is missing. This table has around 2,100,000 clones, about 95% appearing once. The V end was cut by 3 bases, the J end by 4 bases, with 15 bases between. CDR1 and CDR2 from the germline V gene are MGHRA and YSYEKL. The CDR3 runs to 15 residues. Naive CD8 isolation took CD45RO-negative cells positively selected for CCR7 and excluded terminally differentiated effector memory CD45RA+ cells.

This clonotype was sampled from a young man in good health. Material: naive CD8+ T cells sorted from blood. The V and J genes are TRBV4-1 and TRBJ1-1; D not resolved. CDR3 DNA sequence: TGCGCCAGCAGCCATGACCCCTGGGGTTCCACTGAAGCTTTCTTT. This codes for CASSHDPWGSTEAFF.